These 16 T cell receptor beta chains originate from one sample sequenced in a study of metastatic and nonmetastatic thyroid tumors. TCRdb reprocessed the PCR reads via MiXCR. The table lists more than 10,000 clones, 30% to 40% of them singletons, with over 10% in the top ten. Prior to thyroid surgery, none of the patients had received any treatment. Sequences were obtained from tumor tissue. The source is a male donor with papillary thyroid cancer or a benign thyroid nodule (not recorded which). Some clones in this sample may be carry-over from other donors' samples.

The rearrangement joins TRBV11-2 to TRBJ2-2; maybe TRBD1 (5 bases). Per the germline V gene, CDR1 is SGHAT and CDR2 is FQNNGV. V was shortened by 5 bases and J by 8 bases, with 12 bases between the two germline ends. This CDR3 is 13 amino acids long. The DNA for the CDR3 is TGTGCCAGCAGCCCCCGGACAAATGGGGAGCTGTTTTTT. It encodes CASSPRTNGELFF.

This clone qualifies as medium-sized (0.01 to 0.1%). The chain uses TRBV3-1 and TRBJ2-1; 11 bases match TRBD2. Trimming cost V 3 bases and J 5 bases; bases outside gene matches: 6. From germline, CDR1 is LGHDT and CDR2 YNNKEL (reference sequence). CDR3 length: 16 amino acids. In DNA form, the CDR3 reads TGTGCCAGCAGCCACCCGACTAGCGGGGCTCACAATGAGCAGTTCTTC. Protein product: CASSHPTSGAHNEQFF.

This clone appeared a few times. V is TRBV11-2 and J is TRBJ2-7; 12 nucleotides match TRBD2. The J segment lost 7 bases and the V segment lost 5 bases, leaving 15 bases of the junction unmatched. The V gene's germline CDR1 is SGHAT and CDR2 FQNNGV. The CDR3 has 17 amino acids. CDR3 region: CASSPAGASGRAGEQYF. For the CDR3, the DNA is TGTGCCAGCAGCCCTGCTGGGGCTAGCGGGAGGGCGGGAGAGCAGTACTTC.

CDR3 amino acids: CASRSLGNYGYTF. In DNA, the CDR3 is TGTGCCAGCAGATCCCTAGGGAACTATGGCTACACCTTC. V gene TRBV6-1 combines with J gene TRBJ1-2; the D is unclear. From germline, CDR1 is MNHNS and CDR2 SASEGT. The CDR3 is 13 amino acids. The ends were cut back, 6 bases at V and 2 bases at J, with 10 bases in the middle.

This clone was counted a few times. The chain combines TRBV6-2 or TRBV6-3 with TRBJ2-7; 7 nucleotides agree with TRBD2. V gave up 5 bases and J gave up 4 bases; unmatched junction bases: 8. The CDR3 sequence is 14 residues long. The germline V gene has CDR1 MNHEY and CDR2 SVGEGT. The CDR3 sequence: CASSHPRLAYEQYF. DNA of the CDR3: TGTGCCAGCAGTCACCCTAGACTAGCTTACGAGCAGTACTTC.

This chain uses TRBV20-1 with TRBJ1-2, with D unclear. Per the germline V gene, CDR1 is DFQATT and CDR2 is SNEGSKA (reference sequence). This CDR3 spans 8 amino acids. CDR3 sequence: CSTYGYTF. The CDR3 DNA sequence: TGCAGCACTTATGGCTACACCTTC.

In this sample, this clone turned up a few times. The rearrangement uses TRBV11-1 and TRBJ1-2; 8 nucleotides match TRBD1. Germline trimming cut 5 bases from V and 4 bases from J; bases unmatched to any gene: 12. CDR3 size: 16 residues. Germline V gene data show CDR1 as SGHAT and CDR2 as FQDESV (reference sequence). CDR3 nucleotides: TGTGCCAGCAGCCACTTGACAGGGGTCAAGGGCTATGGCTACACCTTC. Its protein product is CASSHLTGVKGYGYTF.

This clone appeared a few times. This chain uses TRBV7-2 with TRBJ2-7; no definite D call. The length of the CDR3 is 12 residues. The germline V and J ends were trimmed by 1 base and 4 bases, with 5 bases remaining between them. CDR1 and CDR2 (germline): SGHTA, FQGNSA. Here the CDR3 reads CASSLVRYEQYF. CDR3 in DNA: TGTGCCAGCAGCTTAGTCCGTTACGAGCAGTACTTC.

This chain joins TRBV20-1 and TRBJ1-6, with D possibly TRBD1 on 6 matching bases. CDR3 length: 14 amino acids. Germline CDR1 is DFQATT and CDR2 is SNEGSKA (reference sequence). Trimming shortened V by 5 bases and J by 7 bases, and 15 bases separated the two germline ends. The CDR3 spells CSAYLTGDNSPLHF. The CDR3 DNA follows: TGCAGTGCTTATCTGACAGGCGACAATTCACCCCTCCACTTT.

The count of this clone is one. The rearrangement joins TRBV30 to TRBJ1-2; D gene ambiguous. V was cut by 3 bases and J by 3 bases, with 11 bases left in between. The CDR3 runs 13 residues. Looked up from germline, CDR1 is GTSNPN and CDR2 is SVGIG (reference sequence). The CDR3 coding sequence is TGTGCCTGGAGCTTCTCCACTTACTATGGCTACACCTTC. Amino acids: CAWSFSTYYGYTF.

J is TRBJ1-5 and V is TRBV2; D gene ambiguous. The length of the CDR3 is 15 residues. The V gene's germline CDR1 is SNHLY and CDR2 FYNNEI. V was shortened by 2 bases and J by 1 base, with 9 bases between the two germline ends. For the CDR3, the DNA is TGTGCCAGCAGTGAAATTGGGGAAAGCAATCAGCCCCAGCATTTT. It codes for CASSEIGESNQPQHF. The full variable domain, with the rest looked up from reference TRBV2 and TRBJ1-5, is EPEVTQTPSHQVTQMGQEVILRCVPISNHLYFYWYRQILGQKVEFLVSFYNNEISEKSEIFDDQFSVERPDGSNFTLKIRSTKLEDSAMYFCASSEIGESNQPQHFGDGTRLSIL.

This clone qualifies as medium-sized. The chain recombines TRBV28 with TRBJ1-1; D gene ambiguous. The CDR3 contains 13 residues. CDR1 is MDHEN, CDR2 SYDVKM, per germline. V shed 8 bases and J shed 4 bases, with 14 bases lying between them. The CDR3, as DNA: TGTGCCAGCCGGATTCAACCCTCCACTGAAGCTTTCTTT. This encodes CASRIQPSTEAFF.

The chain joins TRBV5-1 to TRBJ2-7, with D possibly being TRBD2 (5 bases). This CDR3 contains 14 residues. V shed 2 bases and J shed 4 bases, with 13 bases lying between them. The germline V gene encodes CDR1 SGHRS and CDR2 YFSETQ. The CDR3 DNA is TGCGCCAGCAGCTTAGTACTAGGCGGGTACGAGCAGTACTTC. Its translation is CASSLVLGGYEQYF.

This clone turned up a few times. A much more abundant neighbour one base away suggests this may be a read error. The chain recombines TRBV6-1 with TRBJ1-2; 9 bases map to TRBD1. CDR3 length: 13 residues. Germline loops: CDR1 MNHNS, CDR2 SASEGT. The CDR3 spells CAISGDRVYGYAF. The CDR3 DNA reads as TGTGCCATCAGTGGGGACAGGGTCTATGGCTACGCCTTC.

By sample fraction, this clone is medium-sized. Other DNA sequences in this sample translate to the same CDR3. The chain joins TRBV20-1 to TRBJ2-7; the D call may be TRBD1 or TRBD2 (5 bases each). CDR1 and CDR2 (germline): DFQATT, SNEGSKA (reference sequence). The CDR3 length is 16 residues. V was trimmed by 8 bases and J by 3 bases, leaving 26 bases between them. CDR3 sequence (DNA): TGCAGTTTTATAGGCGCAGGGAGCTTGGGCTTCTACGAGCAGTACTTC. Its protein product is CSFIGAGSLGFYEQYF.

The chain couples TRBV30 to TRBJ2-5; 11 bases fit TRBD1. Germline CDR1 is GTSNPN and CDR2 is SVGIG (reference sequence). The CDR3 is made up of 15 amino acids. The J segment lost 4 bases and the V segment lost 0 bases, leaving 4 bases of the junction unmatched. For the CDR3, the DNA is TGTGCCTGGAGTGTACGGACAGGGGGCCGAGAGACCCAGTACTTC. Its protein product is CAWSVRTGGRETQYF.